Below, one T cell receptor (beta chain) is given with its context. Its matching antigen is unknown. Profiling relied on immunoSEQ multiplex PCR, and the TCRdb table lists in-frame clones only, not all of them. Of roughly 100,000 clones listed, 90% are singletons. These data are taken from a study of OX40 agonist ivuxolimab in advanced cancers. Overall study: Subjects had a mean age of around 63 years, with a range of about 23 to 85; around 84% were male. Having had anti-PD-1, anti-PD-L1 or anti-CTLA-4 therapy before was allowed, and roughly 39% had some.

Study outcomes and limitations: CD4+ and CD8+ blood T cells expanded clonally by week 6 at 0.1 to 3.0 mg/kg. At 0.1-3.0 mg/kg, partial responders had clonal expansion among the lowest observed.

Deletions cut 2 bases from V and 3 bases from J, with 10 bases between. There are 14 residues in the CDR3. Germline CDR1 is SEHNR and CDR2 is FQNEAQ (reference sequence). This sample comprised CD4+ or CD8+ T cells sorted from blood, obtained in a trial of the OX40 agonist ivuxolimab. The source is an adult with an advanced solid tumor such as melanoma, head and neck, liver or kidney cancer. The chain employs TRBV7-9 and TRBJ1-2; D not certain. CDR3 in DNA: TGTGCCAGCAGCTTACAAGGGTTAGACTATGGCTACACCTTC. The encoded protein is CASSLQGLDYGYTF.